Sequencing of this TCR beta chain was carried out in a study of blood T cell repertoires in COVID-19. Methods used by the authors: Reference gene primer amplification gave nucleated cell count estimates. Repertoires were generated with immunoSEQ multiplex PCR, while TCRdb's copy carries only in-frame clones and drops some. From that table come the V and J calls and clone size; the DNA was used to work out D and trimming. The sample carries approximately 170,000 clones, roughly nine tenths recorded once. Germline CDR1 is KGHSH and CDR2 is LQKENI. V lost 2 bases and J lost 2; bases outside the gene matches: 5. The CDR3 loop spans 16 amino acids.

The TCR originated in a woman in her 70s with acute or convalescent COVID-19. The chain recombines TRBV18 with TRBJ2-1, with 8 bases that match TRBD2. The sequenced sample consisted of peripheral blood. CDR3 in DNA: TGTGCCAGCTCACCAGGGATAGCGGGAACCTACAATGAGCAGTTCTTC. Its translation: CASSPGIAGTYNEQFF.